Shown below are 9 T cell receptor beta chains from a single sample sequenced in a study of technical replicates of blood from several donors. TCRdb's table, derived via immunoSEQ multiplex PCR, lists solely in-frame clones and lacks some. The sample lists 95,000 or so clones; approximately 95% were seen once. The sample consisted of T cells isolated from PBMCs. Every receptor here comes from a human donor in good health.

The chain uses TRBV6-1 and TRBJ2-1, with TRBD2 identical over 9 bases. V lost 4 bases, J lost 6 bases, and 7 bases stayed unmatched. CDR1 is MNHNS and CDR2 is SASEGT in the germline V gene. The CDR3 covers 15 residues. CDR3 region: CASSVSGTSINEQFF. CDR3 nucleotide sequence: TGTGCCAGCAGTGTATCCGGGACTAGCATCAATGAGCAGTTCTTC.

The CDR3 reads CAWSVRWTTGLSGYTF. CDR3 sequence (DNA): TGTGCCTGGAGTGTTCGATGGACAACGGGCCTGTCTGGCTACACCTTC. The chain joins TRBV30 to TRBJ1-2; D may be TRBD1 (5 bases). The germline gives CDR1 GTSNPN, CDR2 SVGIG (reference sequence). Trimming left V 0 bases short and J 7 bases short, with 21 bases between. This CDR3 contains 16 residues. Together with reference TRBV30 and TRBJ1-2, the CDR3 gives the full variable domain: SQTIHQWPATLVQPVGSPLSLECTVEGTSNPNLYWYRQAAGRGLQLLFYSVGIGQISSEVPQNLSASRPQDRQFILSSKKLLLSDSGFYLCAWSVRWTTGLSGYTFGSGTRLTVV.

This chain uses TRBV10-1 with TRBJ2-4; the match to TRBD2 covers 7 bases. Per germline, CDR1 WNHNN and CDR2 SYGVQD (reference sequence). This CDR3 has 16 amino acids. With V trimmed by 7 bases and J by 0 bases, 9 bases remained unmatched. The CDR3 protein is CASTGRPISAKNIQYF. Written as DNA, the CDR3 is TGCGCCAGCACCGGGAGGCCGATCTCAGCCAAAAACATTCAGTACTTC.

The V call is TRBV7-9, the J call TRBJ1-2; TRBD1 matches 7 bases. The trim removed 5 bases at V and 2 bases at J, leaving 8 bases unmatched. The germline V gene has CDR1 SEHNR and CDR2 FQNEAQ (reference sequence). CDR3 size: 15 residues. This CDR3 is CASSPTGTVNYGYTF. The CDR3 DNA is TGTGCCAGCAGCCCTACCGGGACAGTAAACTATGGCTACACCTTC.

The chain employs TRBV5-1 and TRBJ2-7; TRBD1 matches 7 bases. Unmatched junction bases numbered 7, after V lost 2 bases and J lost 5 bases. Germline CDR1 reads SGHRS; CDR2 reads YFSETQ. CDR3 length equals 14 residues. In DNA form, the CDR3 reads TGCGCCAGCAGCTTAGGACAGGTTGGAGACGAGCAGTACTTC. Protein product: CASSLGQVGDEQYF.

This chain connects TRBV7-3 to TRBJ2-5, with 9 bases aligning to TRBD2. The germline CDR1 and CDR2 sequences are SGHTA and FQGTGA. With V trimmed by 2 bases and J by 5 bases, 6 bases remained unmatched. The CDR3 loop spans 15 amino acids. The CDR3 nucleotides are TGTGCCAGCAGCTTATCAGCGGGAGGTTTGGAGACCCAGTACTTC. It specifies CASSLSAGGLETQYF.

This clone was recorded only once. The chain uses TRBV5-4 and TRBJ2-7; D uncertain. The germline CDR1 and CDR2 sequences are SGHNT and YYREEE (reference sequence). V lost 0 bases and J 5 bases, leaving 3 bases between the germline ends. The CDR3 has 11 residues. The CDR3 spells CASSLADEQYF. CDR3 coding DNA: TGTGCCAGCAGCTTGGCGGACGAGCAGTACTTC.

The V and J genes are TRBV4-1 and TRBJ2-7; 8 nucleotides agree with TRBD2. The CDR3 extends over 14 amino acids. V was pared by 4 bases and J by 3 bases, with 5 bases of the junction left unmatched. Germline V gene data show CDR1 as MGHRA and CDR2 as YSYEKL. The CDR3: CASSLGLVLYEQYF. The CDR3 bases are TGCGCCAGCAGCCTGGGACTAGTTCTCTACGAGCAGTACTTC.

The chain carries TRBV5-1 and TRBJ1-1; 7 bases are shared with TRBD1. This CDR3 has 16 residues. Per germline, CDR1 SGHRS and CDR2 YFSETQ. The V and J ends lost 4 bases and 0 bases, in that order; junction bases with no gene match: 9. The CDR3 here is CASSRYQGQLNTEAFF. As DNA, the CDR3 is TGCGCCAGCAGCCGCTACCAGGGACAGCTGAACACTGAAGCTTTCTTT.